This TCR beta chain was profiled in a study of spatial heterogeneity in lung cancer. Study conclusions and caveats: Tumor mutation count correlated with how many alpha and beta TCRs expanded intratumorally.

The CDR3 totals 17 residues. Trimming took 0 bases from V and 2 from J, leaving 12 bases between them. Looked up from germline, CDR1 is SGHRS and CDR2 is YFSETQ. Time point: sample taken at primary tumor resection. Whole RNA from tumor, nontumor lung or frozen PBMC was sequenced unsorted. TCRdb itself ran the 5' RACE reads through MiXCR, one entry per CDR3 protein. The table includes around 95,000 distinct CDR3 sequences, 3.5% to 5% detected once. This clonotype came up a few times. Antigen: not known. The sequencing here drew on lung tumor tissue, taken at surgery. The genes are TRBV5-1 and TRBJ2-6; D remains ambiguous. The source is a male donor with early-stage non-small cell lung cancer. CDR3 in amino acids: CASSLARANTGANVLTF. The CDR3 region has the DNA TGCGCCAGCAGCTTGGCCCGGGCGAATACTGGGGCCAACGTCCTGACTTTC.